This record concerns one TCR beta chain sequence. Its recognized antigen is unknown. Base-call qualities are not available, and no considerably larger clone is one nucleotide away. This entry comes from a study of blood T cell repertoires in COVID-19 (dated by TCRdb to 2018 to 2021). Regarding the study in general: Samples from collaborators originated in the United States, Italy and Spain and spanned both the acute and convalescent phases of COVID-19. The material from the prospective study consisted of cDNA or gDNA derived from T cells, B-cell-depleted T cells, or PBMCs. Samples came from the ongoing ImmuneRACE study (first 160 participants) plus 1,254 subjects from 6 global collaborators. The dataset comprised deeply sampled blood TCRbeta repertoires from subjects exposed to, actively infected with, or recovered from COVID-19. The repertoires were made available in a free public database intended to serve as a resource for research on the immune response to SARS-CoV-2. Where HLA class I and class II types were available, the types were taken from metadata supplied by the sample provider, not from assay-based typing. The sample metadata nearly always contained a de-identified subject ID, COVID-19 status, age in years and sex. Beyond this particular receptor, the publication reports: The amount of clinical and demographic metadata varied by source and participant and was provided uncurated.

Whole blood was collected in K2EDTA tubes by collaborating institutions according to the institutions' own protocols. For TCRbeta analysis, collaborators shipped samples as frozen whole blood, isolated PBMCs, or DNA extracted from either of those sample types. Germline trimming amounts to 7 bases on V and 6 bases on J, with 19 as the count of junction bases outside the gene matches. The CDR3 has 17 amino acids, counting the end cysteine and phenylalanine. The only DNA kept is the CDR3, 51 bases in frame from the first base. Looking up the germline V gene (reference sequence) yields CDR1 LNHDA and CDR2 SQIVND. TCRbeta CDR3 regions were amplified from genomic DNA using the immunoSEQ Assay, a bias-controlled multiplex PCR. The authors' analysis ran thus. Nucleated cell counts per sample were estimated from amplification of reference gene primers within the assay. Sequence reads were collapsed and filtered to measure the absolute abundance of every unique TCRbeta CDR3 rearrangement. For each sample, productive Simpson clonality was calculated by taking the square root of Simpson's diversity index across productive rearrangements. TCRdb provides this immuneACCESS table in a form limited to in-frame rearrangements. Some clones are lacking; in checked studies, under half of them reflect an unresolved V gene, and why the rest are absent is not known. V and J calls and clone size are those listed in that table; D and trimming were worked out from the DNA. The sample table shows around 230,000 clones, and roughly 80% are seen once. The ten largest clonotypes hold 9.6% of the sample.

The chain uses TRBV19 and TRBJ1-2; 8 of the junction bases match TRBD1. The sequenced material came from peripheral blood. The source is a woman older than 75 with acute or convalescent COVID-19. The DNA reads as follows: TGTGCCAGTACCCGAGAGGGGACCGGACAGGGAAGCAATGGCTACACCTTC. The resulting protein is CASTREGTGQGSNGYTF.